These 3 T cell receptor beta chains came from one sample sequenced in a study of blood T cell repertoires in COVID-19. The method was immunoSEQ multiplex PCR; TCRdb's version includes in-frame clones alone and lacks a portion of them. Here the sample spans approximately 69,000 clones, around 79% being singletons. The sample comprised peripheral blood. These receptors were obtained from a man in his sixties with acute or convalescent COVID-19.

The chain couples TRBV6-2 or TRBV6-3 to TRBJ1-5; D is ambiguous. CDR3 length: 13 amino acids. V gave up 2 bases and J gave up 5 bases, with 7 bases separating them. Germline V gene data show CDR1 as MNHEY and CDR2 as SVGEGT. The CDR3 DNA follows: TGTGCCAGCAGTTACGGCACCTATCAGCCCCAGCATTTT. Its protein product is CASSYGTYQPQHF.

The CDR3, as DNA: TGTGCCAGCAGCGACTTGGGTACGCAGTATTTT. Protein product: CASSDLGTQYF. The rearrangement joins TRBV5-6 to TRBJ2-3; no reliable D call. Per the germline V gene, CDR1 is SGHDT and CDR2 is YYEEEE. V was cut by 4 bases and J by 8 bases, with 8 bases left in between. CDR3 length: 11 residues. The whole variable domain, remainder taken from reference TRBV5-6 and TRBJ2-3, is DAGVTQSPTHLIKTRGQQVTLRCSPKSGHDTVSWYQQALGQGPQFIFQYYEEEERQRGNFPDRFSGHQFPNYSSELNVNALLLGDSALYLCASSDLGTQYFGPGTRLTVL.

The V gene is TRBV9, the J gene TRBJ2-2; tentative D call: TRBD1 (5 bases). Trimming stripped 4 bases from V and 0 bases from J, with 22 bases between. The CDR3 loop spans 19 amino acids. Germline V CDR1 and CDR2: SGDLS, YYNGEE. CDR3: CASSLRSDRNIANTGELFF. CDR3 in DNA: TGTGCCAGCAGCTTGCGATCCGACAGAAACATCGCGAACACCGGGGAGCTGTTTTTT.